Listed below are T cell receptor beta chains from one sample, sequenced in a study of blood T cell repertoires in COVID-19. The repertoire was sequenced with immunoSEQ multiplex PCR; TCRdb's copy has only in-frame clones and lacks some. The sample includes about 350,000 clones, approximately 91% of them seen just once. What was sequenced was PBMCs or T cells enriched from blood (not recorded which). The receptors were sampled from a woman in her 30s who had been exposed to COVID-19. The CDR3 runs from the conserved cysteine through the conserved F or W. A D gene is named only where the DNA matches it firmly. A row's size may be missing; if present it is once, few, many or a size class.

TRBJ2-7 | . | 11 | . | TRBV20-1 | CRGVENYEQYF | TGCAGGGGAGTTGAGAACTACGAGCAGTACTTC
TRBJ2-7 | TRBD2 | 16 | . | TRBV18 | CASSPAGNSGIYEQYF | TGTGCCAGCTCACCCGCTGGGAATAGCGGGATTTACGAGCAGTACTTC
TRBJ2-3 | TRBD2 | 15 | once | TRBV29-1 | CSVPRSGASTDTQYF | TGCAGCGTTCCCCGTAGCGGGGCTAGCACAGATACGCAGTATTTT
TRBJ2-2 | . | 16 | . | TRBV18 | CASSPRSGRNTGELFF | TGTGCCAGCTCACCCCGCAGCGGGCGGAACACCGGGGAGCTGTTTTTT
TRBJ1-1 | TRBD1 | 17 | . | TRBV6-1 | CASSKETGGSVGTEAFF | TGTGCCAGCAGTAAAGAGACAGGGGGATCAGTGGGCACTGAAGCTTTCTTT
TRBJ1-3 | . | 14 | . | TRBV5-1 | CASSVGQSGNTIYF | TGCGCCAGCAGCGTTGGACAGTCTGGAAACACCATATATTTT
TRBJ1-6 | . | 14 | . | TRBV11-3 | CASSLLGAGSPLHF | TGTGCCAGCAGCCTGTTGGGGGCAGGTTCACCCCTCCACTTT
TRBJ1-6 | . | 16 | . | TRBV27 | CASSLQAWLNNSPLHF | TGTGCCAGCAGTTTACAGGCTTGGCTGAATAATTCACCCCTCCACTTT
TRBJ1-1 | . | 15 | . | TRBV11-2 | CASSLGGPLGGEAFF | TGTGCCAGCAGCTTAGGTGGGCCCCTCGGAGGTGAAGCTTTCTTT
TRBJ2-5 | TRBD1 | 15 | . | TRBV3-1/TRBV3-2 | CASSQGLQGAETQYF | TGTGCCAGCAGCCAAGGACTCCAGGGGGCAGAGACCCAGTACTTC
TRBJ1-5 | TRBD1 | 15 | . | TRBV19 | CASSMGQAGNQPQHF | TGTGCCAGTAGTATGGGACAGGCGGGCAATCAGCCCCAGCATTTT
TRBJ2-1 | . | 13 | . | TRBV7-8 | CASSFGDYNEQFF | TGTGCCAGCAGCTTCGGGGATTACAATGAGCAGTTCTTC
TRBJ2-7 | TRBD2 | 14 | . | TRBV7-9 | CASSHKAGGGEQYF | TGTGCCAGCAGCCACAAGGCTGGCGGGGGCGAGCAGTACTTC
TRBJ2-3 | TRBD2 | 15 | . | TRBV19 | CASRIAGEFSDTQYF | TGTGCCAGTAGAATAGCGGGAGAGTTCTCGGATACGCAGTATTTT
TRBJ2-5 | TRBD2 | 18 | . | TRBV5-1 | CASSPRLAAGGHQETQYF | TGCGCCAGCAGCCCCAGACTGGCGGCGGGAGGGCACCAAGAGACCCAGTACTTC